This TCR beta chain originates from a study of blood T cell repertoires in COVID-19. The CDR3 is made up of 16 amino acids. Germline CDR1 SEHNR, CDR2 FQNEAQ (reference sequence). Trimming cost V 5 bases and J 0 bases; bases outside gene matches: 7. The authors' processing: Reference gene primer amplification gave estimated nucleated cell counts. The table came from immunoSEQ multiplex PCR; TCRdb's copy has only in-frame clones and leaves some out. The V and J calls and clone size were taken over from that table, and D and trimming were inferred from the DNA. In the table there are about 250,000 clones, roughly 84% of which are singletons.

What was sequenced was peripheral blood. The chain combines TRBV7-9 with TRBJ2-1; 7 nucleotides agree with TRBD1. The TCR sequence derives from a woman between 35 and 50 years old who had recovered from COVID-19. CDR3 nucleotides: TGTGCCAGCAGCCAGCGAGGGGGCTACTCCTACAATGAGCAGTTCTTC. Translation gives CASSQRGGYSYNEQFF.